The clone carrying this TCR beta chain was seen only a few times. Its antigen remains unidentified. PCR was performed a second time for about 6 to 11 cycles using a sample-barcoded 5' primer and a J-beta primer mix. Every molecule of cDNA carried a tag from a template-switch adaptor with 12 random nucleotides. One entry per CDR3 protein, called by TCRdb with MiXCR from the 5' RACE reads. The sample records 800,000 to 1,000,000 distinct CDR3 sequences, around 46% being singletons. This record comes from a study of blood T cells in healthy people across ages. Study-wide results and caveats: Relative to aged donors, long-lived donors carried more naive CD4+ cells and displayed higher diversity.

Trimming cost V 5 bases and J 0 bases; bases outside gene matches: 2. Germline loops: CDR1 SQVTM, CDR2 ANQGSEA. This CDR3 has 15 residues. Russia was home to the donors, healthy Caucasian individuals aged 6 to 90. The material sequenced was blood. This clonotype was obtained from a man aged 30-40 years in good health. The gene calls are TRBV29-1 and TRBJ2-5; 14 bases are a match to TRBD2. The CDR3 sequence is CSVRTSGGYQETQYF. In DNA, the CDR3 is TGCAGCGTTCGGACTAGCGGGGGGTACCAAGAGACCCAGTACTTC.